Shown below are 18 T cell receptor beta chains from a single sample sequenced in a study of T-cell memory formation after mild COVID-19. Each CDR3 protein gets one entry after TCRdb re-called the 5' RACE reads with MiXCR. The table shows under 650,000 distinct CDR3 sequences, with roughly 17% occurring only once. The sample comprised PBMCs or a T cell subset sorted from them (not recorded which). Source of these receptors: an adult woman who had mild COVID-19 (a few samples of this study predate the infection). Cell type and time point are not known.

The chain joins TRBV20-1 to TRBJ2-7, with 11 bases lining up with TRBD1. CDR3 length: 14 amino acids. Unmatched junction bases numbered 4, after V lost 3 bases and J lost 3 bases. Germline CDR1 DFQATT, CDR2 SNEGSKA (reference sequence). The CDR3 loop reads CSASPGTGGYEQYF. The CDR3 nucleotides are TGCAGTGCTAGCCCCGGGACAGGGGGCTACGAGCAGTACTTC.

This clonotype was seen more than once but under ten times. This chain links TRBV6-5 with TRBJ2-1; the D gene is possibly TRBD2 (6 bases). Trimming removed 7 bases from V and 3 bases from J, with 13 bases in between. Per germline, CDR1 MNHEY and CDR2 SVGAGI. The length of the CDR3 is 14 residues. This CDR3 is CASTVAVGYNEQFF. In DNA, the CDR3 is TGTGCCAGCACTGTAGCGGTTGGCTACAATGAGCAGTTCTTC.

In its sample, this clonotype was seen a few times. This sequence joins TRBV12-3 or TRBV12-4 and TRBJ2-7; no firm D call. The CDR3 spans 13 residues. Trimming cost V 4 bases and J 3 bases, with 10 bases left between them. CDR3 in DNA: TGTGCCAGCAGTTCCTTTCTTGGCTACGAGCAGTACTTC. Protein: CASSSFLGYEQYF.

This clonotype was picked up a small number of times. V and J are TRBV30 and TRBJ2-7; D is tentatively TRBD1 or TRBD2 (5 bases each). The CDR3 is 12 residues long. Germline lookup yields CDR1 GTSNPN and CDR2 SVGIG (reference sequence). With 6 bases removed from V and 6 bases from J, the gap between germline ends came to 15 bases. The CDR3 DNA is TGTGCCTGCTTGTGGGGACGGGGCGAGCAGTACTTC. This codes for CACLWGRGEQYF.

The chain couples TRBV11-2 to TRBJ2-4, with D perhaps matching TRBD1 (6 bases). Trimming pared 3 bases from V and 3 bases from J, leaving 12 bases between. CDR3 size: 15 residues. Germline assignment: CDR1 SGHAT and CDR2 FQNNGV. The CDR3 protein is CASSFAQGSKNIQYF. The CDR3 region has the DNA TGTGCCAGCAGCTTTGCTCAGGGGAGCAAAAACATTCAGTACTTC.

The chain has TRBV7-9 and TRBJ1-1, with 9 positions matching TRBD1. V lost 4 bases to trimming and J lost 0 bases; unmatched junction nucleotides: 3. The length of the CDR3 is 15 residues. CDR1 and CDR2 (germline): SEHNR, FQNEAQ (reference sequence). The chain's CDR3 is CASSSGQGMNTEAFF. DNA for the CDR3: TGTGCCAGCAGCTCGGGACAGGGCATGAACACTGAAGCTTTCTTT.

This clonotype showed up many times. The chain recombines TRBV7-2 with TRBJ2-2; 7 bases line up with TRBD1. From germline, CDR1 is SGHTA and CDR2 FQGNSA. V lost 4 bases to trimming and J lost 5 bases; unmatched junction nucleotides: 10. CDR3 length: 16 amino acids. CDR3 amino acids: CASSSRDRALTGELFF. CDR3 DNA: TGTGCCAGCAGCTCGAGAGACAGGGCTCTAACCGGGGAGCTGTTTTTT.

CDR3 DNA: TGTGCCAGCAGTCGACAGGGTGTAGTAGCCAAAAACATTCAGTACTTC. Translating it yields CASSRQGVVAKNIQYF. The J gene is TRBJ2-4, the V gene TRBV6-6; 7 bases map to TRBD1. CDR3 length equals 16 residues. Per the germline V gene, CDR1 is MNHNY and CDR2 is SVGAGI (reference sequence). V lost 5 bases to trimming and J lost 0 bases; unmatched junction nucleotides: 7.

V usage is TRBV5-1 and J usage is TRBJ1-1, with D unclear. CDR1 SGHRS and CDR2 YFSETQ come from the germline V gene. The length of the CDR3 is 16 residues. Trimming cost V 3 bases and J 0 bases, with 15 bases left between them. CDR3 DNA sequence: TGCGCCAGCAGCTCTTCCCAACAGCTAATGAACACTGAAGCTTTCTTT. This sequence encodes CASSSSQQLMNTEAFF. The variable domain in full, completed from reference TRBV5-1 and TRBJ1-1, reads KAGVTQTPRYLIKTRGQQVTLSCSPISGHRSVSWYQQTPGQGLQFLFEYFSETQRNKGNFPGRFSGRQFSNSRSEMNVSTLELGDSALYLCASSSSQQLMNTEAFFGQGTRLTVV.

The chain has TRBV6-5 and TRBJ2-7, with 7 bases lining up with TRBD2. The CDR3 runs 14 residues. Looked up from germline, CDR1 is MNHEY and CDR2 is SVGAGI. J gave up 6 bases and V 4 bases, and 9 bases lay outside the gene matches. This chain's CDR3 is CASSSLGREAEQYF. The DNA for the CDR3 is TGTGCCAGCAGTTCGCTAGGGAGGGAGGCCGAGCAGTACTTC.

This clonotype was seen only a few times. This chain uses TRBV7-2 with TRBJ2-1, with 10 positions matching TRBD2. J was trimmed by 9 bases and V by 3 bases; bases with no gene match: 8. This CDR3 is 15 amino acids long. CDR1 and CDR2 (germline): SGHTA, FQGNSA. The DNA of the CDR3 is TGTGCCAGCAGCTTGGGACTAGCGAACCAAGGTGAGCAGTTCTTC. This codes for CASSLGLANQGEQFF.

CDR3: CASSTGTTHYEQYF. As DNA, the CDR3 is TGTGCCAGCAGTACCGGGACTACTCACTACGAGCAGTACTTC. The chain recombines TRBV9 with TRBJ2-7; 7 bases agree with TRBD2. There are 14 residues in the CDR3. The V gene's germline CDR1 is SGDLS and CDR2 YYNGEE. V was pared by 5 bases and J by 3 bases, with 8 bases of the junction left unmatched.

This chain connects TRBV6-2 or TRBV6-3 to TRBJ2-5, with a tentative D call TRBD2 (5 bases). Germline lookup yields CDR1 MNHEY and CDR2 SVGEGT. The length of the CDR3 is 13 residues. V lost 2 bases and J 5 bases, leaving 9 bases between the germline ends. Written as DNA, the CDR3 is TGTGCCAGCAGTTACGGGGAGCTGGAGACCCAGTACTTC. Its translation is CASSYGELETQYF.

This clonotype has more than one count but fewer than ten. The rearrangement uses TRBV5-1 and TRBJ2-2; maybe TRBD2 (5 bases). Looked up from germline, CDR1 is SGHRS and CDR2 is YFSETQ. The CDR3 runs 14 residues. Trimming took off 1 base at V and 7 bases at J, with 11 bases between the two ends. The CDR3 loop reads CASSLYLAGGELFF. CDR3 DNA: TGCGCCAGCAGCTTGTATCTAGCTGGCGGGGAGCTGTTTTTT. Drawing the rest from reference TRBV5-1 and TRBJ2-2, the complete variable domain is KAGVTQTPRYLIKTRGQQVTLSCSPISGHRSVSWYQQTPGQGLQFLFEYFSETQRNKGNFPGRFSGRQFSNSRSEMNVSTLELGDSALYLCASSLYLAGGELFFGEGSRLTVL.

The genes are TRBV6-2 or TRBV6-3 and TRBJ1-5, with D hard to call. Germline CDR1 and CDR2: MNHEY and SVGEGT. The CDR3 length is 12 residues. The V end lost 10 bases, the J end lost 2 bases, and 9 bases lay between the germline ends. Here the CDR3 reads CATTVGNQPQHF. CDR3 DNA sequence: TGTGCCACCACGGTGGGCAATCAGCCCCAGCATTTT.

The chain carries TRBV16 and TRBJ2-7; D gene unclear. Germline V gene sequence: CDR1 KGHSY, CDR2 FQNENV. Trimming shortened V by 2 bases and J by 5 bases, and 13 bases separated the two germline ends. CDR3 length equals 14 residues. DNA of the CDR3: TGTGCCAGCAGCCAAAGTGCAGGTGGCCACGAGCAGTACTTC. Residues: CASSQSAGGHEQYF.

This chain uses TRBV6-6 with TRBJ2-3; 9 bases match TRBD2. Trimming cost V 7 bases and J 5 bases; bases outside gene matches: 10. The CDR3 sequence is 15 residues long. Germline CDR1 and CDR2: MNHNY and SVGAGI (reference sequence). CDR3 sequence reads: CASTPRREGGDTQYF. The DNA of the CDR3 is TGTGCCAGCACTCCGAGGCGGGAGGGCGGAGATACGCAGTATTTT.

A few counts support this clonotype. This chain links TRBV7-9 with TRBJ2-2; D is tentatively TRBD1 or TRBD2 (5 bases each). CDR1 SEHNR and CDR2 FQNEAQ come from the germline V gene (reference sequence). Trimming stripped 1 base from V and 4 bases from J, with 7 bases between. There are 14 residues in the CDR3. This chain's CDR3 is CASSLGGTTGELFF. CDR3 coding DNA: TGTGCCAGCAGCTTAGGAGGGACCACCGGGGAGCTGTTTTTT.